One sample yielded the 26 T cell receptor beta chains listed below, sequenced in a study of T cell repertoires in cytomegalovirus infection (dated by TCRdb to between 2019 and 2020). The treatment or condition label corresponds to: in vitro stimulation with specific CMV peptide epitopes to enrich CMV-specific T cells. The antigens of these receptors remain unknown. TCRdb records Illumina HiSeq 1500 as the sequencer. In TCRdb, the public reads were trimmed at Q25 with fastp and aligned with MiXCR, with productive beta chains retained. One record per CDR3 amino acid sequence lists the most common genes and DNA. Across this sample there are about 100,000 distinct CDR3 sequences, with over 25% seen only once. Over 60% of the sample is taken by the ten largest. The sequenced sample was CD8+ T cells from cultured PBMCs, obtained from culture after CMV antigen stimulation. The receptors stem from a human donor in good health (CMV status not recorded). Some clones in this sample may be carry-over from other donors' samples.

The gene calls are TRBV20-1 and TRBJ1-1, with TRBD1 matching 7 bases. Germline values: CDR1 DFQATT, CDR2 SNEGSKA (reference sequence). This CDR3 spans 15 amino acids. J was trimmed by 0 bases and V by 2 bases; bases with no gene match: 6. In nucleotides, the CDR3 is TGCAGTGCTAGACCCCCGACAGGGATGAACACTGAAGCTTTCTTT. It encodes CSARPPTGMNTEAFF.

V usage is TRBV20-1 and J usage is TRBJ2-5; D possibly corresponds to TRBD1 (5 bases). Germline V gene lookup returns CDR1 DFQATT and CDR2 SNEGSKA (reference sequence). The CDR3 runs to 14 residues. Trimming took 0 bases from V and 3 from J, leaving 11 bases between them. CDR3: CSARDSEGEETQYF. In DNA, the CDR3 is TGCAGTGCTAGAGATTCGGAAGGGGAAGAGACCCAGTACTTC.

This clonotype was found many times. The DNA for the CDR3 is TGTGCCAGCAGTTTGGGACTACTCAATGAGCAGTTCTTC. This translates into CASSLGLLNEQFF. V gene TRBV27 combines with J gene TRBJ2-1; 7 bases are a match to TRBD2. The ends lost 3 bases at V and 6 bases at J; junction bases unmatched: 2. Per germline, CDR1 MNHEY and CDR2 SMNVEV (reference sequence). This CDR3 has 13 residues.

This clonotype was counted many times. This sequence joins TRBV12-3 or TRBV12-4 and TRBJ2-2; TRBD2 aligns across 8 bases. Unmatched junction bases numbered 8, after V lost 2 bases and J lost 3 bases. This CDR3 region has 17 residues. The DNA for the CDR3 is TGTGCCAGCAGTTTACGGGGGGGGGCCGGGCACACCGGGGAGCTGTTTTTT. Translating it yields CASSLRGGAGHTGELFF.

This clonotype showed up just a few times. The J gene is TRBJ2-3, the V gene TRBV12-3 or TRBV12-4, with 8 bases identical to TRBD1. The CDR3 is 15 amino acids. The J segment lost 3 bases and the V segment lost 5 bases, leaving 7 bases of the junction unmatched. CDR3 nucleotide sequence: TGTGCCAGCAGTCGTACAGGGGGAAGGACAGATACGCAGTATTTT. Its protein product is CASSRTGGRTDTQYF.

The chain uses TRBV4-1 and TRBJ2-6; no clear D gene. The germline CDR1 and CDR2 sequences are MGHRA and YSYEKL. This CDR3 spans 16 amino acids. V lost 0 bases to trimming and J lost 0 bases, with 6 bases between them. DNA for the CDR3: TGCGCCAGCAGCCAAGAATGGTCCTCTGGGGCCAACGTCCTGACTTTC. Residues: CASSQEWSSGANVLTF.

This clonotype appeared a few times. The chain employs TRBV27 and TRBJ1-5; no definite D call. Per the germline V gene, CDR1 is MNHEY and CDR2 is SMNVEV (reference sequence). The CDR3 length is 14 residues. V shed 4 bases and J shed 1 base, with 8 bases lying between them. This chain's CDR3 is CASSSPGSNQPQHF. CDR3 sequence (DNA): TGTGCCAGCAGTTCTCCGGGGAGCAATCAGCCCCAGCATTTT.

The V call is TRBV12-3 or TRBV12-4, the J call TRBJ1-5, with unresolved D. The V end lost 6 bases, the J end lost 3 bases, and 6 bases lay between the germline ends. This CDR3 region has 12 residues. CDR3 nucleotide sequence: TGTGCCAGCAGCGAAACCAATCAGCCCCAGCATTTT. Protein sequence: CASSETNQPQHF.

V usage is TRBV27 and J usage is TRBJ1-2, with D possibly TRBD1 on 5 matching bases. Trimming shortened V by 3 bases and J by 4 bases, and 9 bases separated the two germline ends. The V gene's germline CDR1 is MNHEY and CDR2 SMNVEV (reference sequence). The CDR3 contains 13 residues. The CDR3 is CASSLTAFYGYTF. The CDR3 nucleotides read TGTGCCAGCAGTTTGACAGCTTTCTATGGCTACACCTTC.

The chain is built from TRBV9 and TRBJ1-2; D might be TRBD1 (6 bases). Germline lookup yields CDR1 SGDLS and CDR2 YYNGEE. Trimming took 1 base from V and 3 from J, leaving 10 bases between them. This CDR3 comprises 14 residues. This CDR3 is CASSVNRADYGYTF. In DNA form, the CDR3 reads TGTGCCAGCAGCGTAAACAGGGCGGACTATGGCTACACCTTC.

This clonotype was detected many times. The chain is built from TRBV10-3 and TRBJ1-6, with D perhaps TRBD1 (5 bases). From germline, CDR1 is ENHRY and CDR2 SYGVKD. Trimming removed 4 bases from V and 2 bases from J, with 9 bases in between. The CDR3 totals 15 residues. DNA for the CDR3: TGTGCCATCAGTGTTTGGGGCCCCTATAATTCACCCCTCCACTTT. Protein: CAISVWGPYNSPLHF.

There are many counts of this clonotype. The chain uses TRBV7-9 and TRBJ2-7, with D perhaps TRBD2 (6 bases). The CDR3 runs 14 residues. Trimming cost V 1 base and J 3 bases, with 10 bases left between them. Per the germline V gene, CDR1 is SEHNR and CDR2 is FQNEAQ (reference sequence). The CDR3 sequence: CASSLGGDGYEQYF. The CDR3 nucleotides are TGTGCCAGCAGCTTAGGGGGGGACGGCTACGAGCAGTACTTC. The full variable domain, its missing parts supplied by reference TRBV7-9 and TRBJ2-7, is DTGVSQNPRHKITKRGQNVTFRCDPISEHNRLYWYRQTLGQGPEFLTYFQNEAQLEKSRLLSDRFSAERPKGSFSTLEIQRTEQGDSAMYLCASSLGGDGYEQYFGPGTRLTVT.

This clonotype has only a few counts. The CDR3 spells CASSPGPMLFF. The CDR3 coding sequence is TGTGCCAGCAGCCCGGGACCCATGCTGTTTTTT. This sequence joins TRBV6-6 and TRBJ1-4; D perhaps matches TRBD1 (5 bases). CDR1 and CDR2 from the germline V gene are MNHNY and SVGAGI (reference sequence). CDR3 length: 11 amino acids. Between the trimmed V and J ends, which lost 6 bases and 14 bases, there was a span of 13 bases.

The chain is built from TRBV11-2 and TRBJ2-1, with a possible D match to TRBD1 (5 bases). CDR3 length: 14 residues. Trimming removed 5 bases from V and 5 bases from J, with 13 bases in between. CDR1 and CDR2 from the germline V gene are SGHAT and FQNNGV. This CDR3 is CASSPQGNHNEQFF. In nucleotides, the CDR3 is TGTGCCAGCAGCCCCCAGGGTAATCACAATGAGCAGTTCTTC. Drawing the rest from reference TRBV11-2 and TRBJ2-1, the complete variable domain is EAGVAQSPRYKIIEKRQSVAFWCNPISGHATLYWYQQILGQGPKLLIQFQNNGVVDDSQLPKDRFSAERLKGVDSTLKIQPAKLEDSAVYLCASSPQGNHNEQFFGPGTRLTVL.

The V gene is TRBV5-1, the J gene TRBJ1-2; 8 nucleotides match TRBD1. J was trimmed by 3 bases and V by 4 bases; bases with no gene match: 5. Looked up from germline, CDR1 is SGHRS and CDR2 is YFSETQ. The CDR3 contains 14 residues. In nucleotides, the CDR3 is TGCGCCAGCAGCCCTCAGGGGGCGGACTATGGCTACACCTTC. Translation: CASSPQGADYGYTF.

The genes are TRBV7-3 and TRBJ2-7, with 7 bases matching TRBD1. The CDR3 is 14 residues long. Trimming cost V 2 bases and J 5 bases; bases outside gene matches: 6. CDR1 SGHTA and CDR2 FQGTGA come from the germline V gene. The CDR3 loop is CASSLPTGADEQYF. CDR3 in DNA: TGTGCCAGCAGCTTACCCACAGGGGCCGACGAGCAGTACTTC.

This clonotype was seen more than once but under ten times. The chain joins TRBV11-1 to TRBJ1-1, with a possible D match to TRBD1 (6 bases). Trimming removed 5 bases from V and 4 bases from J, with 20 bases in between. The CDR3 is made up of 16 amino acids. The germline V gene has CDR1 SGHAT and CDR2 FQDESV (reference sequence). The DNA for the CDR3 is TGTGCCAGCAGCCCAGGAGGGTGGGGGCAGGGCACTGAAGCTTTCTTT. As protein: CASSPGGWGQGTEAFF.

This clonotype has more than one count but fewer than ten. V and J are TRBV12-3 or TRBV12-4 and TRBJ2-7; perhaps TRBD2 as D (6 bases). This CDR3 region has 13 residues. Trimming took off 7 bases at V and 3 bases at J, with 13 bases between the two ends. CDR3 bases: TGTGCCAGCACCTATGGGGGGTACTACGAGCAGTACTTC. Its protein product is CASTYGGYYEQYF.

This sequence joins TRBV3-1 and TRBJ2-3; TRBD2 aligns across 8 bases. Germline-derived CDR1 and CDR2 are LGHDT and YNNKEL (reference sequence). V lost 1 base, J lost 8 bases, and 8 bases stayed unmatched. The CDR3 covers 15 residues. In DNA, the CDR3 is TGTGCCAGCAGCCAAGTAAGCGGGGGATACGGTACGCAGTATTTT. Amino acid sequence: CASSQVSGGYGTQYF.

Here the CDR3 reads CASSGRDRGLGYTF. The CDR3 DNA sequence: TGTGCCAGCAGTGGCCGGGACAGGGGGCTTGGCTACACCTTC. The chain is built from TRBV27 and TRBJ1-2; 12 bases map to TRBD1. Germline CDR1 reads MNHEY; CDR2 reads SMNVEV (reference sequence). The CDR3 is 14 amino acids. The J segment lost 7 bases and the V segment lost 5 bases, leaving 5 bases of the junction unmatched.

This clonotype was detected only a few times. V and J are TRBV9 and TRBJ2-2; D not certain. Trimming cost V 0 bases and J 0 bases, with 12 bases left between them. The CDR3 totals 17 residues. The germline gives CDR1 SGDLS, CDR2 YYNGEE. The CDR3 protein is CASSVDARITNTGELFF. Written as DNA, the CDR3 is TGTGCCAGCAGCGTAGACGCGAGGATTACGAACACCGGGGAGCTGTTTTTT.

The rearrangement joins TRBV2 to TRBJ2-5; 7 bases line up with TRBD2. The trim removed 4 bases at V and 1 base at J, leaving 9 bases unmatched. The CDR3 spans 16 residues. Germline values: CDR1 SNHLY, CDR2 FYNNEI. The CDR3 bases are TGTGCCAGCAGTGCCCGCTCTAGCGGAGTCCAAGAGACCCAGTACTTC. Translating it yields CASSARSSGVQETQYF.

This clonotype has just a few counts. V usage is TRBV5-1 and J usage is TRBJ2-7; weak D call: TRBD1 (6 bases). CDR1 is SGHRS and CDR2 is YFSETQ in the germline V gene. This CDR3 region has 13 residues. Trimming cost V 2 bases and J 6 bases, with 12 bases left between them. CDR3 sequence reads: CASSLGGTIEQYF. The CDR3 DNA reads as TGCGCCAGCAGCTTAGGGGGTACCATCGAGCAGTACTTC.

In this sample, this clonotype turned up a few times. The chain carries TRBV7-2 and TRBJ1-2, with D perhaps matching TRBD1 (6 bases). In germline, CDR1 is SGHTA, CDR2 FQGNSA. The CDR3 totals 14 residues. V shed 5 bases and J shed 2 bases, with 12 bases lying between them. The CDR3 reads CASSLSTGNYGYTF. The CDR3 DNA reads TGTGCCAGCAGCCTATCTACAGGGAACTATGGCTACACCTTC.

The J gene is TRBJ2-3, the V gene TRBV20-1; 11 nucleotides match TRBD2. The V gene's germline CDR1 is DFQATT and CDR2 SNEGSKA (reference sequence). This CDR3 region has 16 residues. After removal of 3 bases from V and 0 bases from J, the junction contained 5 bases not matched to a gene. CDR3 residues: CSASLAGGLSTDTQYF. CDR3 nucleotides: TGCAGTGCTAGTCTAGCGGGGGGACTTAGCACAGATACGCAGTATTTT.

The table lists this clonotype with many counts. The V and J genes are TRBV7-8 and TRBJ1-4; possible D gene TRBD1, 5 bases. The CDR3 totals 16 residues. Trimming removed 2 bases from V and 6 bases from J, with 16 bases in between. Germline values: CDR1 SGHVS, CDR2 FQNEAQ. The CDR3 sequence is CASSLTTGQVDEKLFF. Here the CDR3 DNA reads TGTGCCAGCAGCTTAACTACAGGCCAGGTGGATGAAAAACTGTTTTTT.